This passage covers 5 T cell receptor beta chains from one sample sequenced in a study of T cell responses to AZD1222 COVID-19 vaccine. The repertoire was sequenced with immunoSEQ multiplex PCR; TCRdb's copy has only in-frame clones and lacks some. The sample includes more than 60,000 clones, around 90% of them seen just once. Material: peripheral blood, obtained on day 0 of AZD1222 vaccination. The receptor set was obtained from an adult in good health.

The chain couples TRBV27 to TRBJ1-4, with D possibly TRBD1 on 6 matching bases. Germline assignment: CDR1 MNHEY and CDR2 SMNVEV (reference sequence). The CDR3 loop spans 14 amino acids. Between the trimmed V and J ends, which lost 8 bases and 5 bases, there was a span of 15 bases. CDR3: CASGYRGGNEKLFF. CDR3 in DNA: TGTGCCAGCGGTTATAGGGGGGGAAATGAAAAACTGTTTTTT.

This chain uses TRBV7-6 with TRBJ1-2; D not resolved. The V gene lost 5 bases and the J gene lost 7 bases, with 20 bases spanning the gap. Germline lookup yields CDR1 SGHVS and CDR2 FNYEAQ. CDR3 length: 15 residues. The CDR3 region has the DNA TGTGCCAGCAGCAACCCGACGGATGCTAAGGGTGGCTACACCTTC. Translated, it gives CASSNPTDAKGGYTF. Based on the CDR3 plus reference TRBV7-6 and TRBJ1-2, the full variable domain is GAGVSQSPRYKVTKRGQDVALRCDPISGHVSLYWYRQALGQGPEFLTYFNYEAQQDKSGLPNDRFSAERPEGSISTLTIQRTEQRDSAMYRCASSNPTDAKGGYTFGSGTRLTVV.

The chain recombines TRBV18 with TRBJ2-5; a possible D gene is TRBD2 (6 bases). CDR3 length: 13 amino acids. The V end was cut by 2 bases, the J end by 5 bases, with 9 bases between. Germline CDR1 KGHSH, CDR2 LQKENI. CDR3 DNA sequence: TGTGCCAGCTCACCATCGAGCGGGGAGACCCAGTACTTC. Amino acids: CASSPSSGETQYF.

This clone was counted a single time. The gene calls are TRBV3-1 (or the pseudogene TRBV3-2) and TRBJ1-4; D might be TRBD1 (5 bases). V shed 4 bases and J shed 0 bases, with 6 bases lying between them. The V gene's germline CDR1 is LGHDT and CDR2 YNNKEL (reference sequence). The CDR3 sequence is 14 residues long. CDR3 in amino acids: CASSPTATNEKLFF. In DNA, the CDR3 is TGTGCCAGCAGCCCGACAGCAACTAATGAAAAACTGTTTTTT.

The CDR3 here is CASSLDPSPVIGYTF. As DNA, the CDR3 is TGTGCCAGCAGCTTGGACCCTTCTCCAGTCATAGGCTACACCTTC. The chain uses TRBV5-6 and TRBJ1-2, with D unresolved. The CDR3 extends over 15 amino acids. Trimming took 0 bases from V and 8 from J, leaving 17 bases between them. Per the germline V gene, CDR1 is SGHDT and CDR2 is YYEEEE.